The subject of this entry is one T cell receptor beta chain. Its specificity is unknown. Just one base apart from a much larger clone, this may be a read error. This sample's RNA came from whole unsorted tissue. The CDR3 consists of 18 residues. Trimming at V came to 6 bases and at J to 5 bases, leaving 13 bases not matched to a gene. These data belong to a study of tumor and adjacent non-tumor tissue in lung cancer. At the level of the study: Around 4.2 million productive TCRbeta reads were obtained per sample on average.

Whole-study results and caveats: Normal lung showed higher cumulative top 100 clone frequency than tumor.

A modified ARM-PCR protocol with three rounds of nested PCR amplified TCRbeta. In TCRdb, the multiplex PCR reads were re-called with MiXCR into one record per CDR3 protein. The data hold under 100,000 distinct CDR3 sequences, with around 65% observed a single time. The V call is TRBV12-3 or TRBV12-4, the J call TRBJ2-1, with 13 bases matching TRBD2. This clonotype was sampled from a man between 70 and 80 years old with non-small cell lung cancer. The specimen was lung tumor tissue. The CDR3 sequence is CASSPIRTSGRINNEQFF. In nucleotides, the CDR3 is TGTGCCAGCAGCCCCATTCGGACTAGCGGGAGAATAAACAATGAGCAGTTCTTC.